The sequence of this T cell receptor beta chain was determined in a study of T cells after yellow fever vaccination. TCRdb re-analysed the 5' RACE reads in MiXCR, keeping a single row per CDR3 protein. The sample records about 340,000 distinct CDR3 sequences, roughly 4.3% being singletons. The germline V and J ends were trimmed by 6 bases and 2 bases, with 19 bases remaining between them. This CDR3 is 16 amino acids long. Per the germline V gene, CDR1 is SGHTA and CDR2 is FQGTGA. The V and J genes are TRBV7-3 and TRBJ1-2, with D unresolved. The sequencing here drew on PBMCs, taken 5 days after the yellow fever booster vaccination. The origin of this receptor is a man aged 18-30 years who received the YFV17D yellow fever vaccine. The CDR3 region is CASRDEGFIVNYGYTF. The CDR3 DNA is TGTGCCAGCAGGGATGAGGGATTCATCGTAAACTATGGCTACACCTTC.